The next 25 T cell receptor beta chains were all read from a single sample in a study of metastatic and nonmetastatic thyroid tumors (dated by TCRdb to the early 2020s). Library construction relied on PCR. Sequenced on an Illumina HiSeq 4000. TCRdb's own reprocessing of the public reads used fastp at Q25 and MiXCR and kept productive beta chains. The sample yields about 15,000 clones; roughly 21% were counted once. The top ten clonotypes cover less than 15% of the sample. No patient had received any treatment before thyroid surgery. Input material: tumor tissue. These receptors came from a female donor with papillary thyroid cancer or a benign thyroid nodule (not recorded which). Some clones in this sample may be carry-over from other donors' samples.

This clone was recorded a few times. The genes are TRBV10-1 and TRBJ2-7; D uncertain. Looked up from germline, CDR1 is WNHNN and CDR2 is SYGVQD (reference sequence). The CDR3 length is 13 residues. V was trimmed by 3 bases and J by 5 bases, leaving 11 bases between them. The CDR3 loop is CASSEGPSDEQYF. The CDR3 DNA reads TGCGCCAGCAGTGAAGGACCATCGGACGAGCAGTACTTC.

The CDR3: CASSRLAGRVGPGDLFF. The CDR3 nucleotides read TGTGCCAGTAGTAGACTAGCGGGGAGGGTGGGCCCCGGGGATCTTTTTTTT. This chain connects TRBV19 to TRBJ2-2; 11 nucleotides agree with TRBD2. The V segment lost 4 bases and the J segment 17 bases; nucleotides outside the gene matches: 21. Germline V CDR1 and CDR2: LNHDA, SQIVND (reference sequence). The CDR3 totals 17 residues.

This clone was detected ten times or more. The J gene is TRBJ2-2, the V gene TRBV28; 9 bases map to TRBD2. This CDR3 contains 15 residues. V dropped 7 bases and J dropped 3; count of bases not matched to a gene: 6. The germline gives CDR1 MDHEN, CDR2 SYDVKM. This CDR3 is CASTPGLAYTGELFF. CDR3 sequence (DNA): TGTGCCAGCACCCCGGGACTAGCTTACACCGGGGAGCTGTTTTTT.

This clone has just one count. The chain is built from TRBV5-1 and TRBJ1-1, with 11 bases that match TRBD1. The V and J ends lost 4 bases and 11 bases, in that order; junction bases with no gene match: 10. The germline V gene has CDR1 SGHRS and CDR2 YFSETQ. The CDR3 has 14 residues. CDR3 nucleotide sequence: TGCGCCAGCAGCCTGGACAGGGGGCGGAGGAACGCTTTCTTT. Its protein product is CASSLDRGRRNAFF. Drawing the rest from reference TRBV5-1 and TRBJ1-1, the complete variable domain is KAGVTQTPRYLIKTRGQQVTLSCSPISGHRSVSWYQQTPGQGLQFLFEYFSETQRNKGNFPGRFSGRQFSNSRSEMNVSTLELGDSALYLCASSLDRGRRNAFFGQGTRLTVV.

This clone appeared many times. J is TRBJ2-1 and V is TRBV20-1; 10 nucleotides match TRBD2. CDR3 size: 15 residues. V lost 0 bases and J lost 8; bases outside the gene matches: 7. Germline lookup yields CDR1 DFQATT and CDR2 SNEGSKA (reference sequence). The DNA of the CDR3 is TGCAGTGCTAGAGATATCCTAGCGGGAGATCATGAGCAGTTCTTC. Its protein product is CSARDILAGDHEQFF.

This clone was found many times. J is TRBJ1-2 and V is TRBV24-1, with D perhaps matching TRBD1 (6 bases). The CDR3 totals 14 residues. Germline CDR1 reads KGHDR; CDR2 reads SFDVKD. Trimming took 0 bases from V and 7 from J, leaving 11 bases between them. This CDR3 is CATSDLGTSVGYTF. CDR3 DNA: TGTGCCACCAGTGATTTGGGGACATCGGTTGGCTACACCTTC.

This chain connects TRBV5-4 to TRBJ2-5, with 12 bases lining up with TRBD2. Germline CDR1 reads SGHNT; CDR2 reads YYREEE (reference sequence). The CDR3 consists of 17 residues. With 3 bases clipped from V and 5 bases from J, the junction kept 11 bases outside the gene matches. CDR3 DNA sequence: TGTGCCAGCAGCTCATCGACTAGCGGGAGATCTAGGGAGACCCAGTACTTC. Its translation is CASSSSTSGRSRETQYF. Full variable domain (remainder filled in from reference TRBV5-4 and TRBJ2-5): ETGVTQSPTHLIKTRGQQVTLRCSSQSGHNTVSWYQQALGQGPQFIFQYYREEENGRGNFPPRFSGLQFPNYSSELNVNALELDDSALYLCASSSSTSGRSRETQYFGPGTRLLVL.

V usage is TRBV6-2 or TRBV6-3 and J usage is TRBJ1-1; the D is unclear. V was pared by 2 bases and J by 6 bases, with 10 bases between. The germline gives CDR1 MNHEY, CDR2 SVGEGT. The CDR3 extends over 13 amino acids. The chain's CDR3 is CASSYTIGAEAFF. DNA of the CDR3: TGTGCCAGCAGTTACACGATTGGAGCTGAAGCTTTCTTT.

This clone was detected many times. This chain uses TRBV10-1 with TRBJ2-2; tentatively, D is TRBD1 (6 bases). CDR3 size: 14 residues. CDR1 is WNHNN, CDR2 SYGVQD, per germline (reference sequence). Trimming took 5 bases from V and 0 from J, leaving 7 bases between them. The CDR3: CASSTGTNTGELFF. The CDR3 nucleotides read TGCGCCAGCAGTACAGGGACGAACACCGGGGAGCTGTTTTTT.

The rearrangement links TRBV20-1 to TRBJ1-1, with D possibly matching TRBD1 (6 bases). Germline V gives CDR1 DFQATT, CDR2 SNEGSKA (reference sequence). The CDR3 spans 15 residues. With 4 bases removed from V and 5 bases from J, the gap between germline ends came to 20 bases. CDR3 coding DNA: TGCAGTGCTAAACGCGATCCACCAGGGGATACTGAAGCTTTCTTT. Its translation: CSAKRDPPGDTEAFF.

V and J are TRBV11-2 and TRBJ1-6; 7 bases line up with TRBD1. This CDR3 spans 14 amino acids. CDR1 and CDR2 (germline): SGHAT, FQNNGV. V was clipped by 6 bases and J by 7 bases; unmatched bases: 6. CDR3 amino acids: CASSKGQMNSPLHF. DNA for the CDR3: TGTGCCAGCAGTAAGGGACAGATGAATTCACCCCTCCACTTT.

There are many counts of this clone. The rearrangement links TRBV6-2 or TRBV6-3 to TRBJ2-6; TRBD1 might be the D (5 bases). V lost 8 bases, J lost 4 bases, and 12 bases lay in between. This CDR3 spans 14 amino acids. CDR1 and CDR2 (germline): MNHEY, SVGEGT. CDR3 residues: CASGRGAGANVLTF. Written as DNA, the CDR3 is TGTGCCAGCGGTAGGGGCGCCGGGGCCAACGTCCTGACTTTC.

This clone was seen repeatedly, ten times or more. The rearrangement uses TRBV5-1 and TRBJ2-4; 11 bases map to TRBD2. CDR3 length: 18 amino acids. V lost 0 bases and J lost 3; bases outside the gene matches: 8. CDR1 SGHRS and CDR2 YFSETQ come from the germline V gene. CDR3 loop: CASSLGLAGWLVKNIQYF. The DNA of the CDR3 is TGCGCCAGCAGCTTGGGACTAGCGGGATGGTTGGTCAAAAACATTCAGTACTTC.

This clone has ten or more counts. This may stem from a read error, because a much larger clone lies one nucleotide away. The V gene is TRBV6-5, the J gene TRBJ1-2; 7 nucleotides line up with TRBD1. V was clipped by 2 bases and J by 3 bases; unmatched bases: 6. This CDR3 region has 15 residues. Germline values: CDR1 MNHEY, CDR2 SVGAGI. The CDR3 spells CASSYPKGADYGYTF. The CDR3 nucleotides read TGTGCCAGCAGTTACCCGAAGGGGGCGGACTATGGCTACACCTTC.

This chain joins TRBV7-8 and TRBJ2-7, with 10 bases matching TRBD2. Trimming at V came to 5 bases and at J to 4 bases, leaving 11 bases not matched to a gene. Germline-derived CDR1 and CDR2 are SGHVS and FQNEAQ. This CDR3 has 16 amino acids. CDR3 DNA: TGTGCCAGCAGCCAGCAAACTAGCGGGATCCCTTACGAGCAGTACTTC. This gives the protein CASSQQTSGIPYEQYF.

The chain has TRBV4-1 and TRBJ2-7, with D possibly being TRBD2 (6 bases). The length of the CDR3 is 15 residues. Germline-derived CDR1 and CDR2 are MGHRA and YSYEKL. Trimming shortened V by 0 bases and J by 3 bases, and 12 bases separated the two germline ends. CDR3 residues: CASSQDQRVRYEQYF. The CDR3 DNA reads as TGCGCCAGCAGCCAAGATCAGCGGGTCCGCTACGAGCAGTACTTC.

The CDR3 region has the DNA TGCAGTGCTAGAACGGGATCCTACAATGAGCAGTTCTTC. It codes for CSARTGSYNEQFF. The chain couples TRBV20-1 to TRBJ2-1; tentatively, D is TRBD2 (5 bases). The CDR3 is 13 residues long. The V end was cut by 2 bases, the J end by 1 base, with 6 bases between. Germline V gives CDR1 DFQATT, CDR2 SNEGSKA (reference sequence).

V and J are TRBV20-1 and TRBJ2-5; possibly TRBD2 for D (6 bases). The DNA end lines up better with TRBJ2-1; the J call may be wrong. From germline, CDR1 is DFQATT and CDR2 SNEGSKA (reference sequence). The CDR3 is 14 amino acids. CDR3: CSARVAAKVNEQFF. In DNA, the CDR3 is TGCAGTGCTAGGGTAGCGGCAAAAGTCAATGAGCAGTTCTTC.

This clone was observed a few times. The chain joins TRBV6-1 to TRBJ1-2; the D gene is possibly TRBD1 (6 bases). V was trimmed by 6 bases and J by 6 bases, leaving 17 bases between them. CDR1 is MNHNS, CDR2 SASEGT, per germline. This CDR3 contains 14 residues. CDR3 amino acids: CASRAERGANGYTF. Written as DNA, the CDR3 is TGTGCCAGCAGGGCGGAACGGGGGGCGAATGGCTACACCTTC.

The rearrangement joins TRBV28 to TRBJ1-1; D remains unclear. Trimming took 5 bases from V and 1 from J, leaving 14 bases between them. Germline V gene lookup returns CDR1 MDHEN and CDR2 SYDVKM. CDR3 length: 15 amino acids. The CDR3 DNA reads as TGTGCCAGCAGTCTCTTGGGGAGCAGGAACACTGAAGCTTTCTTT. It specifies CASSLLGSRNTEAFF.

The chain uses TRBV6-5 and TRBJ1-6, with D possibly being TRBD1 (6 bases). Between the trimmed V and J ends, which lost 2 bases and 8 bases, there was a span of 10 bases. The length of the CDR3 is 14 residues. Germline V gene lookup returns CDR1 MNHEY and CDR2 SVGAGI. DNA of the CDR3: TGTGCCAGCAGTTACGGGGGCCCCCATTCACCCCTCCACTTT. Translation gives CASSYGGPHSPLHF.

By share, this clone counts as medium-sized. The J gene is TRBJ2-1, the V gene TRBV11-3, with TRBD1 identical over 8 bases. The trim removed 5 bases at V and 2 bases at J, leaving 11 bases unmatched. Germline CDR1 SGHNT, CDR2 YENEEA. CDR3 length equals 17 residues. The CDR3 nucleotides are TGTGCCAGCAGCCTACGAGGGACAGGAGCTGCCTACAATGAGCAGTTCTTC. Translated: CASSLRGTGAAYNEQFF.

The chain joins TRBV4-2 to TRBJ1-2; 9 nucleotides line up with TRBD1. Per the germline V gene, CDR1 is LGHNA and CDR2 is YNFKEQ. CDR3 length equals 14 residues. With V trimmed by 3 bases and J by 2 bases, 1 base remained unmatched. DNA of the CDR3: TGTGCCAGCAGCCATGACAGGGGGAACTATGGCTACACCTTC. Protein product: CASSHDRGNYGYTF.

This clone was counted at least ten times. The chain has TRBV7-8 and TRBJ1-4, with unresolved D. The V and J ends lost 3 bases and 0 bases respectively, with 5 bases between them. Germline CDR1 reads SGHVS; CDR2 reads FQNEAQ. This CDR3 is 14 amino acids long. The CDR3 sequence: CASSFQTTNEKLFF. CDR3 sequence (DNA): TGTGCCAGCAGCTTCCAGACAACTAATGAAAAACTGTTTTTT.

This clone occurred many times. Different DNA sequences within this sample yield the same CDR3. V usage is TRBV30 and J usage is TRBJ2-2; D may be TRBD1 or TRBD2 (5 bases each). The germline CDR1 and CDR2 sequences are GTSNPN and SVGIG (reference sequence). V dropped 0 bases and J dropped 3 bases, with 11 bases sitting between them. This CDR3 comprises 15 residues. DNA for the CDR3: TGTGCCTGGAGTGTACGAGGGGCGGACACCGGGGAGCTGTTTTTT. This gives the protein CAWSVRGADTGELFF.